This T cell receptor beta chain was sequenced for a study of T cell repertoires in cytomegalovirus infection. Study-wide results and limits: Of the TCR beta families, the public ones yielded a cumulative frequency that identified carriers of CMV plus the relevant HLA. Dominating the ex vivo response were HLA-C-restricted CMV-specific TCR beta clonotypes.

TCRdb re-called the reads with MiXCR, one entry per CDR3 protein. The sample lists roughly 150,000 distinct CDR3 sequences, roughly a quarter seen once, with 9.5% to 13% in the top ten. Germline V gene data show CDR1 as MGHRA and CDR2 as YSYEKL. V dropped 7 bases and J dropped 0 bases, with 14 bases sitting between them. The CDR3 sequence is 15 residues long. In this sample, this clonotype turned up a few times. What it binds is not known. The sample consisted of PBMCs. The V and J genes are TRBV4-1 and TRBJ2-3; TRBD2 might be the D (5 bases). This receptor was taken from a human donor in good health (CMV status not recorded). Some clones in this sample may be carry-over from other donors' samples. The CDR3 spells CASTLAQASTDTQYF. CDR3 sequence (DNA): TGCGCCAGCACCCTAGCACAAGCCAGCACAGATACGCAGTATTTT.